The subject of this entry is one T cell receptor (beta chain). This entry is derived from a study of cytomegalovirus exposure and HLA in healthy donors. PCR used 60 Vbeta primers and 13 Jbeta primers. Repertoires were generated with immunoSEQ multiplex PCR, while TCRdb's copy carries only in-frame clones and drops some. The table shows more than 95,000 clones, with 70% to 80% occurring only once. Donors consisted of healthy bone marrow donors. The length of the CDR3 is 15 residues. From germline, CDR1 is ENHRY and CDR2 SYGVKD. V dropped 5 bases and J dropped 7; count of bases not matched to a gene: 10.

The sequence came from a man aged 40-55 years in good health and CMV-seronegative. Sample: PBMCs. The chain links TRBV10-3 to TRBJ1-2; 10 positions match TRBD1. CDR3 sequence reads: CAISHRQGANVGYTF. The CDR3 DNA reads TGTGCCATCAGTCACCGACAGGGGGCGAATGTTGGCTACACCTTC.